Listed here are 24 T cell receptor beta chains from one sample, sequenced in a study of blood T cell repertoires in COVID-19. TCRdb's table, derived via immunoSEQ multiplex PCR, lists solely in-frame clones and lacks some. Of approximately 130,000 clones listed, approximately 85% were seen once; the top ten hold around 4.5%. Specimen: peripheral blood. The receptors here all came from a human donor in a cohort sampled during active COVID-19.

The chain carries TRBV4-3 and TRBJ2-1, with 8 bases lining up with TRBD2. V trimming: 0 bases; J trimming: 4 bases; junction bases outside the gene matches: 8. This CDR3 region has 17 residues. CDR1 is LGHNA and CDR2 is YSLEER in the germline V gene. The CDR3 loop is CASSQDLPAGVYNEQFF. For the CDR3, the DNA is TGCGCCAGCAGCCAAGATCTCCCAGCGGGAGTGTACAATGAGCAGTTCTTC.

This clone has a single count. The chain recombines TRBV6-2 or TRBV6-3 with TRBJ2-1, with TRBD2 matching 9 bases. Germline lookup yields CDR1 MNHEY and CDR2 SVGEGT. This CDR3 comprises 14 residues. Trimming cost V 3 bases and J 7 bases; bases outside gene matches: 4. The CDR3 DNA follows: TGTGCCAGCAGTTATAGCGGGGGTTGGAATGAGCAGTTCTTC. Translated, it gives CASSYSGGWNEQFF.

The count of this clone is one. The gene calls are TRBV6-2 or TRBV6-3 and TRBJ2-7, with TRBD1 identical over 8 bases. This CDR3 is built from 14 residues. The junction had 3 bases not matched to a gene; V was cut back by 2 bases and J by 3 bases. CDR1 is MNHEY, CDR2 SVGEGT, per germline. In DNA form, the CDR3 reads TGTGCCAGCAGTTACACCGGGACAGGCTACGAGCAGTACTTC. Amino acid sequence: CASSYTGTGYEQYF.

This chain joins TRBV19 and TRBJ2-1; TRBD2 matches at 8 bases. The CDR3 has 16 residues. Germline-derived CDR1 and CDR2 are LNHDA and SQIVND (reference sequence). V trimming: 3 bases; J trimming: 3 bases; junction bases outside the gene matches: 7. CDR3: CASSIGPGLVYNEQFF. CDR3 sequence (DNA): TGTGCCAGTAGTATCGGGCCGGGACTAGTCTACAATGAGCAGTTCTTC.

The chain couples TRBV6-5 to TRBJ1-3, with TRBD1 matching 9 bases. CDR1 and CDR2 from the germline V gene are MNHEY and SVGAGI. V lost 8 bases and J lost 4; bases outside the gene matches: 3. This CDR3 spans 13 amino acids. This CDR3 reads CASEQGAGNTIYF. The DNA of the CDR3 is TGTGCCAGCGAACAGGGGGCCGGAAACACCATATATTTT.

This clone was seen once. J is TRBJ1-1 and V is TRBV10-1; TRBD1 aligns across 10 bases. The CDR3 contains 14 residues. J lost 5 bases, V lost 2 bases, and 2 bases had no gene match. Germline CDR1 and CDR2: WNHNN and SYGVQD (reference sequence). CDR3 in DNA: TGCGCCAGCAGTGAGGGGACAGGGGTAACTGAAGCTTTCTTT. Its translation is CASSEGTGVTEAFF.

CDR3 in DNA: TGTGCCAGCAGTTACAATCGTCTTCTCTCTGGAAACACCATATATTTT. Its translation is CASSYNRLLSGNTIYF. The chain links TRBV6-2 or TRBV6-3 to TRBJ1-3, with D unclear. Per the germline V gene, CDR1 is MNHEY and CDR2 is SVGEGT. The CDR3 contains 16 residues. Trimming removed 2 bases from V and 0 bases from J, with 11 bases in between.

V is TRBV5-4 and J is TRBJ2-3; D remains unclear. The germline CDR1 and CDR2 sequences are SGHNT and YYREEE (reference sequence). CDR3 size: 9 residues. Trimming left V 10 bases short and J 11 bases short, with 11 bases between. CDR3 in amino acids: CAGPGGQYF. CDR3 in DNA: TGTGCCGGCCCGGGTGGGCAGTATTTT.

The sample holds a few counts of this clone. CDR3 sequence (DNA): TGCGCCAGCAGCCAAGTGCGGAGTGTGACTTATGGCTACACCTTC. Translated: CASSQVRSVTYGYTF. The chain is built from TRBV4-1 and TRBJ1-2; unclear D gene. This CDR3 spans 15 amino acids. V lost 1 base to trimming and J lost 5 bases, with 14 bases between them. CDR1 is MGHRA and CDR2 is YSYEKL in the germline V gene.

CDR3 loop: CASSSGTGHSPLHF. CDR3 DNA: TGTGCCAGTAGTTCCGGGACAGGCCATTCACCCCTCCACTTT. The chain is built from TRBV19 and TRBJ1-6; TRBD1 matches at 8 bases. V gave up 5 bases and J gave up 8 bases; unmatched junction bases: 5. Germline CDR1 is LNHDA and CDR2 is SQIVND (reference sequence). CDR3 length equals 14 residues.

The rearrangement links TRBV5-4 to TRBJ2-7, with 8 positions matching TRBD2. The ends lost 0 bases at V and 4 bases at J; junction bases unmatched: 6. The V gene's germline CDR1 is SGHNT and CDR2 YYREEE (reference sequence). This CDR3 contains 15 residues. The CDR3 DNA sequence: TGTGCCAGCAGCTTGGTTGCGGGGGGCCATTACGAGCAGTACTTC. This codes for CASSLVAGGHYEQYF.

This chain links TRBV7-9 with TRBJ2-1; D remains unclear. The germline V and J ends were trimmed by 1 base and 1 base, with 8 bases remaining between them. Germline CDR1 is SEHNR and CDR2 is FQNEAQ (reference sequence). This CDR3 contains 15 residues. The CDR3 is CASSLVGTSYNEQFF. The DNA of the CDR3 is TGTGCCAGCAGCTTAGTGGGCACATCCTACAATGAGCAGTTCTTC. The whole variable domain, remainder taken from reference TRBV7-9 and TRBJ2-1, is DTGVSQNPRHKITKRGQNVTFRCDPISEHNRLYWYRQTLGQGPEFLTYFQNEAQLEKSRLLSDRFSAERPKGSFSTLEIQRTEQGDSAMYLCASSLVGTSYNEQFFGPGTRLTVL.

V usage is TRBV27 and J usage is TRBJ1-2, with TRBD1 matching over 8 bases. Germline trimming cut 4 bases from V and 8 bases from J; bases unmatched to any gene: 6. This CDR3 spans 13 amino acids. Per the germline V gene, CDR1 is MNHEY and CDR2 is SMNVEV (reference sequence). The CDR3 region is CASSYLGQGGYTF. CDR3 nucleotide sequence: TGTGCCAGCAGTTACCTTGGACAGGGAGGCTACACCTTC.

This rearrangement joins TRBV5-1 to TRBJ1-6; D is possibly TRBD1 (6 bases). Trimming stripped 7 bases from V and 12 bases from J, with 17 bases between. This CDR3 region has 13 residues. Germline lookup yields CDR1 SGHRS and CDR2 YFSETQ. This CDR3 is CASRDMDSGPLHF. Written as DNA, the CDR3 is TGCGCCAGCCGGGACATGGATTCTGGACCCCTCCACTTT. The whole variable domain, filled in from reference TRBV5-1 and TRBJ1-6, reads KAGVTQTPRYLIKTRGQQVTLSCSPISGHRSVSWYQQTPGQGLQFLFEYFSETQRNKGNFPGRFSGRQFSNSRSEMNVSTLELGDSALYLCASRDMDSGPLHFGNGTRLTVT.

This chain uses TRBV5-1 with TRBJ1-2, with 9 bases lining up with TRBD1. The CDR3 runs 14 residues. CDR1 is SGHRS and CDR2 is YFSETQ in the germline V gene. The J segment lost 6 bases and the V segment lost 3 bases, leaving 6 bases of the junction unmatched. The CDR3 region is CASSSFWTGDGYTF. CDR3 sequence (DNA): TGCGCCAGCAGCTCCTTTTGGACAGGGGATGGCTACACCTTC.

This chain connects TRBV7-2 to TRBJ2-4, with a possible D match to TRBD2 (7 bases). Trimming removed 8 bases from V and 5 bases from J, with 13 bases in between. CDR3 length: 13 amino acids. Germline-derived CDR1 and CDR2 are SGHTA and FQGNSA. In DNA, the CDR3 is TGTGCCAGCCGGGGGGCGGGGCAAAACATTCAGTACTTC. Its protein is CASRGAGQNIQYF.

This clone was picked up a small number of times. The rearrangement links TRBV5-4 to TRBJ2-3; 13 nucleotides align to TRBD2. Trimming removed 2 bases from V and 6 bases from J; junction bases left unmatched: 15. The CDR3 runs 19 residues. Germline CDR1 and CDR2: SGHNT and YYREEE (reference sequence). CDR3 amino acids: CASSLEPKSLAGGRDTQYF. The CDR3 DNA follows: TGTGCCAGCAGCTTAGAACCGAAGTCACTAGCGGGGGGGCGGGATACGCAGTATTTT.

V and J are TRBV5-1 and TRBJ2-5, with D possibly being TRBD2 (7 bases). Germline assignment: CDR1 SGHRS and CDR2 YFSETQ. The CDR3 length is 14 residues. The V end lost 3 bases, the J end lost 5 bases, and 14 bases lay between the germline ends. The CDR3 spells CASSSGGPRETQYF. The DNA for the CDR3 is TGCGCCAGCAGCTCCGGGGGGCCTCGGGAGACCCAGTACTTC.

The V and J genes are TRBV5-1 and TRBJ2-7; 9 nucleotides align to TRBD1. Looked up from germline, CDR1 is SGHRS and CDR2 is YFSETQ. The trim removed 0 bases at V and 5 bases at J, leaving 3 bases unmatched. This CDR3 contains 14 residues. In nucleotides, the CDR3 is TGCGCCAGCAGCTTGGAACGGACAGGGGACGAGCAGTACTTC. Residues: CASSLERTGDEQYF.

In the case of this clone: The same CDR3 can be traced to other DNA sequences in this sample. The chain carries TRBV18 and TRBJ1-5; weak D call: TRBD1 (5 bases). Trimming removed 6 bases at V and 4 bases at J, with 10 bases between. The CDR3 contains 13 residues. CDR1 is KGHSH and CDR2 is LQKENI in the germline V gene. DNA for the CDR3: TGTGCCAGCTCCCCAGACAGAAATCAGCCCCAGCATTTT. It yields the protein CASSPDRNQPQHF.

This clone has just one count. CDR3 amino acids: CSASIEYFTEQFF. CDR3 DNA sequence: TGCAGTGCTAGTATCGAGTACTTTACTGAGCAGTTCTTC. This sequence joins TRBV20-1 and TRBJ2-1, with D unclear. The V gene's germline CDR1 is DFQATT and CDR2 SNEGSKA (reference sequence). The CDR3 loop spans 13 amino acids. The V and J ends lost 3 bases and 9 bases respectively, with 15 bases between them.

The chain links TRBV9 to TRBJ1-1; D gene unclear. Trimming shortened V by 4 bases and J by 1 base, and 8 bases separated the two germline ends. CDR3 length equals 13 residues. Germline assignment: CDR1 SGDLS and CDR2 YYNGEE. CDR3 DNA: TGTGCCAGCAGCCCCCGACAGAACACTGAAGCTTTCTTT. It yields the protein CASSPRQNTEAFF.

In nucleotides, the CDR3 is TGTGCCAGCAGGCTGACAGGGACCGGGGAGCTGTTTTTT. It yields the protein CASRLTGTGELFF. This rearrangement joins TRBV6-5 to TRBJ2-2; 7 nucleotides align to TRBD1. Germline V gene lookup returns CDR1 MNHEY and CDR2 SVGAGI. V lost 6 bases, J lost 5 bases, and 3 bases stayed unmatched. This CDR3 comprises 13 residues.

This chain joins TRBV23-1 and TRBJ1-5; D gene uncertain. TRBV23-1 is recorded as an ORF, its role being uncertain. CDR3 length: 12 amino acids. V was pared by 4 bases and J by 3 bases, with 4 bases between. CDR3 loop: CASSRHNQPQHF. The CDR3, as DNA: TGCGCCAGCAGTCGGCACAATCAGCCCCAGCATTTT.